This TCR beta chain came from a study of T cell responses to AZD1222 COVID-19 vaccine (dated by TCRdb to about 2021). Concerning the study at large: TCR sequencing was performed for 233 trial participants, of whom about 200 were given two doses of AZD1222 and around 25 were given two doses of MenACWY control vaccine. Trial participants were enrolled by age into 18-55, 56-69 and 70-plus year subgroups, with around 150, 28 and 57 TCR-sequenced participants respectively. Overall study outcomes, separate from this receptor: After two AZD1222 doses, both the breadth and the depth of spike-specific TCRs were significantly higher than at day 0 and than in MenACWY recipients. Vaccine-associated CD4 TCRs spanned the whole spike protein, with dominant responses in regions 160-218 and 743-854. Most participants were white British and females outnumbered males, and the authors suggested that clonal diversity may have been underestimated. In the small 56-69-year group, the increase in depth fell short of significance, most likely because of low power. Because no day 14 peak-response samples were available, repertoires were characterized only after the peak T cell response. Conclusions about previously exposed vaccinees are limited, since just five to seven AZD1222 recipients were seropositive for SARS-CoV-2 at baseline. Reportedly, almost half of the unique spike-specific TCRs recognized epitopes lying outside the regions that are mutated in the B.1.351 and B.1.1.7 variants.

As for this clone: What antigen it recognizes has not been identified. No base quality information exists; no much larger clone differs at one position.

In light of the paper, this sample's time point label describes: baseline before first vaccination. The treatment or condition label for this specimen denotes: meningococcal conjugate vaccine given as trial control. The vaccinee samples were drawn from two UK trials, COV001 and COV002, one of which was a single-blind randomized controlled phase 2/3 trial testing AZD1222 (ChAdOx1 nCoV-19) in healthy adults. For TCRbeta chain sequencing, PBMC samples were collected from trial participants at day 0 and at day 28 after the second dose. The CDR3 regions of human TCRbeta chains were analyzed by immunosequencing. The study's processing was this. TCRs in the repertoires were matched against a reference library of SARS-CoV-2-specific TCRs that had been generated with the MIRA antigen-specificity platform. Breadth was defined as the fraction of unique TCRs that were SARS-CoV-2-associated. Depth was defined as the fraction of total T cells that were SARS-CoV-2-associated. Each spike-specific TCR was assigned to its reactive spike region and to a CD4 or CD8 class using the MIRA data. Log10-transformed breadth and depth values were compared by one-way ANOVA with Sidak's multiple comparisons tests. The table was pulled from immuneACCESS by TCRdb, which kept in-frame rearrangements only. Such tables lose some clones; where checked, under half of the loss comes from unresolved V genes, and the rest has no known cause. V and J calls and clone size follow that table, whereas D and trimming were derived from the DNA. In this sample the table shows 150,000 to 200,000 clones, about 87% of which occur a single time. The ten largest make up about 3% of the sample.

The V end gives up 4 bases and the J end 7 bases, leaving 7 bases in the junction not matched to a gene. The germline V gene (reference sequence) sets CDR1 to MNHEY and CDR2 to SMNVEV. Measured from the cysteine to the phenylalanine, the CDR3 is 16 residues long. Only the CDR3 DNA is retained, 48 bases long and in frame from the first base. The clonotype originates from an adult in good health. The starting material was peripheral blood, obtained on day 0 of MenACWY control vaccination. Recombination joined TRBV27 with TRBJ1-6; TRBD1 agrees with 10 junctional bases. The CDR3 region has the sequence CASSSTGGNLNSPLHF. The nucleotide sequence reads as follows: TGTGCCAGCAGTTCGACAGGGGGCAACCTCAATTCACCCCTCCACTTT.